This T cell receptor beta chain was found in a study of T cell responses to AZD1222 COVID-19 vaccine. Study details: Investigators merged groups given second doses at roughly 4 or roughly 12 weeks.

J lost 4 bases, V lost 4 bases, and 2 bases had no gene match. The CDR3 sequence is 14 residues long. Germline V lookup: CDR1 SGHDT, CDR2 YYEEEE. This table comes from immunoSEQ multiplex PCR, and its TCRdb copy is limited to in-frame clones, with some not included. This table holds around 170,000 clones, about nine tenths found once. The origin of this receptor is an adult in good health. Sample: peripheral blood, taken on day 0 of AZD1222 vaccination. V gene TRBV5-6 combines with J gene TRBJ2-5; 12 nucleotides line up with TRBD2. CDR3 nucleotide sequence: TGTGCCAGCAGCCTAGCGGGGGGGCCAGAGACCCAGTACTTC. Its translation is CASSLAGGPETQYF.